A single sample gave rise to the 27 T cell receptor beta chains below, sequenced in a study of cytomegalovirus exposure and HLA in healthy donors. The PCR had 60 Vbeta and 13 Jbeta primers. Clones were read by immunoSEQ multiplex PCR, and TCRdb kept only the in-frame ones, dropping some. The sample yields fewer than 120,000 clones, approximately 83% seen once. The sequencing input was PBMCs. All receptors come from a man aged 40-50 years in good health and CMV-seronegative.

The CDR3 sequence: CASSSTAAASYEQYF. Written as DNA, the CDR3 is TGTGCCAGCAGTTCGACGGCGGCGGCCTCCTACGAGCAGTACTTC. This chain joins TRBV27 and TRBJ2-7; unclear D gene. The CDR3 totals 15 residues. Germline CDR1 reads MNHEY; CDR2 reads SMNVEV (reference sequence). Trimming pared 4 bases from V and 0 bases from J, leaving 13 bases between.

This clone has just a few counts. The rearrangement joins TRBV7-9 to TRBJ1-5; possible D gene TRBD1, 5 bases. CDR3 length: 14 residues. Germline assignment: CDR1 SEHNR and CDR2 FQNEAQ (reference sequence). Deletions cut 1 base from V and 8 bases from J, with 12 bases between. In DNA form, the CDR3 reads TGTGCCAGCAGCTTAGTCGCACCGGGGGAGCCCCAGCATTTT. Its translation is CASSLVAPGEPQHF.

This chain links TRBV2 with TRBJ1-1; the match to TRBD1 covers 7 bases. V gave up 8 bases and J gave up 7 bases; unmatched junction bases: 10. From germline, CDR1 is SNHLY and CDR2 FYNNEI. This CDR3 is built from 13 residues. CDR3 residues: CASHTLRDSEAFF. CDR3 DNA sequence: TGTGCCAGCCATACACTCCGGGACAGTGAAGCTTTCTTT.

The rearrangement links TRBV6-5 to TRBJ1-1, with D maybe TRBD1 (6 bases). This CDR3 has 14 amino acids. V was trimmed by 6 bases and J by 1 base, leaving 12 bases between them. Looked up from germline, CDR1 is MNHEY and CDR2 is SVGAGI. The CDR3 region is CASRTVGANTEAFF. The DNA of the CDR3 is TGTGCCAGCAGGACTGTGGGGGCGAACACTGAAGCTTTCTTT.

The gene calls are TRBV10-3 and TRBJ2-7; tentatively, D is TRBD1 (6 bases). This CDR3 has 14 residues. Germline CDR1 reads ENHRY; CDR2 reads SYGVKD. V dropped 2 bases and J dropped 3 bases, with 11 bases sitting between them. The CDR3 DNA sequence: TGTGCCATCAGTGAGAGTGGACAGAGCTACGAGCAGTACTTC. Protein: CAISESGQSYEQYF.

The J gene is TRBJ1-2, the V gene TRBV7-2; TRBD1 is a possible D gene (6 bases). V was pared by 0 bases and J by 4 bases, with 12 bases between. CDR3 length: 15 amino acids. The germline CDR1 and CDR2 sequences are SGHTA and FQGNSA. CDR3 loop: CASSLAQGRLYGYTF. CDR3 bases: TGTGCCAGCAGCTTAGCACAGGGCAGGCTCTATGGCTACACCTTC. Complete variable domain (other parts from reference TRBV7-2 and TRBJ1-2): GAGVSQSPSNKVTEKGKDVELRCDPISGHTALYWYRQSLGQGLEFLIYFQGNSAPDKSGLPSDRFSAERTGGSVSTLTIQRTQQEDSAVYLCASSLAQGRLYGYTFGSGTRLTVV.

This clone has more than one count but fewer than ten. The V call is TRBV7-2, the J call TRBJ1-1; possible D gene TRBD1, 6 bases. Per germline, CDR1 SGHTA and CDR2 FQGNSA. CDR3 length equals 15 residues. Trimming cost V 2 bases and J 5 bases, with 15 bases left between them. CDR3 in DNA: TGTGCCAGCAGCTTACTATTCGACAGGCTAACTGAAGCTTTCTTT. Translated: CASSLLFDRLTEAFF. Together with reference TRBV7-2 and TRBJ1-1, the CDR3 gives the full variable domain: GAGVSQSPSNKVTEKGKDVELRCDPISGHTALYWYRQSLGQGLEFLIYFQGNSAPDKSGLPSDRFSAERTGGSVSTLTIQRTQQEDSAVYLCASSLLFDRLTEAFFGQGTRLTVV.

The chain joins TRBV5-1 to TRBJ2-7, with TRBD2 matching over 14 bases. CDR1 SGHRS and CDR2 YFSETQ come from the germline V gene. Trimming at V came to 4 bases and at J to 4 bases, leaving 4 bases not matched to a gene. The CDR3 covers 15 residues. CDR3 coding DNA: TGCGCCAGCAGCGGCGGGACTAGCGGGGGATACGAGCAGTACTTC. The encoded protein is CASSGGTSGGYEQYF.

V and J are TRBV18 and TRBJ1-2; 7 bases are shared with TRBD1. The CDR3 has 14 residues. Germline V gene data show CDR1 as KGHSH and CDR2 as LQKENI. V shed 2 bases, J shed 6 bases, and the junction held 6 bases outside the gene matches. In nucleotides, the CDR3 is TGTGCCAGCTCACCAGATACACAGGGGCATGGCTACACCTTC. Protein: CASSPDTQGHGYTF.

The chain is built from TRBV4-1 and TRBJ1-2; the match to TRBD1 covers 8 bases. The V and J ends lost 0 bases and 8 bases, in that order; junction bases with no gene match: 2. CDR1 MGHRA and CDR2 YSYEKL come from the germline V gene. The CDR3 is 13 amino acids. The chain's CDR3 is CASSQEQGVGYTF. The CDR3 bases are TGCGCCAGCAGCCAAGAACAGGGGGTAGGCTACACCTTC.

The chain carries TRBV5-1 and TRBJ1-6; D is perhaps TRBD1 (6 bases). The CDR3 loop spans 17 amino acids. The V gene lost 0 bases and the J gene lost 7 bases, with 17 bases spanning the gap. From germline, CDR1 is SGHRS and CDR2 YFSETQ. The CDR3 protein is CASSLGARDKDNSPLHF. CDR3 nucleotide sequence: TGCGCCAGCAGCTTGGGGGCCCGGGACAAAGACAATTCACCCCTCCACTTT.

This sequence joins TRBV5-1 and TRBJ2-5; 13 bases are a match to TRBD2. CDR1 SGHRS and CDR2 YFSETQ come from the germline V gene. This CDR3 is 15 amino acids long. V gave up 2 bases and J gave up 5 bases; unmatched junction bases: 3. The CDR3 spells CASSLTSGGAETQYF. The CDR3 DNA reads as TGCGCCAGCAGCTTAACTAGCGGGGGGGCCGAGACCCAGTACTTC. Supplemented by reference TRBV5-1 and TRBJ2-5, the full variable domain reads KAGVTQTPRYLIKTRGQQVTLSCSPISGHRSVSWYQQTPGQGLQFLFEYFSETQRNKGNFPGRFSGRQFSNSRSEMNVSTLELGDSALYLCASSLTSGGAETQYFGPGTRLLVL.

J is TRBJ1-3 and V is TRBV19; tentatively, D is TRBD1 (5 bases). V was clipped by 7 bases and J by 2 bases, with 12 bases between them. CDR1 is LNHDA, CDR2 SQIVND, per germline (reference sequence). The CDR3 runs to 14 residues. The DNA of the CDR3 is TGTGCCAGTACCATGGGAGGGGCTGGAAACACCATATATTTT. The encoded protein is CASTMGGAGNTIYF. The full variable domain, completed using reference TRBV19 and TRBJ1-3, is DGGITQSPKYLFRKEGQNVTLSCEQNLNHDAMYWYRQDPGQGLRLIYYSQIVNDFQKGDIAEGYSVSREKKESFPLTVTSAQKNPTAFYLCASTMGGAGNTIYFGEGSWLTVV.

The V gene is TRBV5-1, the J gene TRBJ1-2; TRBD1 aligns across 7 bases. The CDR3 is 14 residues long. Unmatched junction bases numbered 6, after V lost 0 bases and J lost 7 bases. Germline values: CDR1 SGHRS, CDR2 YFSETQ. CDR3 sequence (DNA): TGCGCCAGCAGCTTGGACAGGGGATTTCGTGGCTACACCTTC. Translating it yields CASSLDRGFRGYTF.

This clone has a single count. The J gene is TRBJ1-4, the V gene TRBV5-1; a weak D match, TRBD1 (6 bases). The CDR3 consists of 16 residues. Trimming pared 3 bases from V and 0 bases from J, leaving 12 bases between. The germline V gene encodes CDR1 SGHRS and CDR2 YFSETQ. The DNA of the CDR3 is TGCGCCAGCAGCTCCGCAGGGGTAGCAACTAATGAAAAACTGTTTTTT. Protein sequence: CASSSAGVATNEKLFF.

The chain uses TRBV6-1 and TRBJ1-2; D is possibly TRBD1 (6 bases). The V and J ends lost 10 bases and 5 bases respectively, with 14 bases between them. CDR1 is MNHNS, CDR2 SASEGT, per germline. The CDR3 runs to 12 residues. The CDR3 here is CATRLTGYGYTF. CDR3 nucleotide sequence: TGTGCCACTCGGCTTACAGGGTATGGCTACACCTTC.

The CDR3 spells CASNLQGDQPQHF. CDR3 DNA: TGTGCCAGCAATCTACAGGGGGATCAGCCCCAGCATTTT. The gene calls are TRBV2 and TRBJ1-5; the match to TRBD1 covers 8 bases. V lost 7 bases to trimming and J lost 5 bases; unmatched junction nucleotides: 4. Germline-derived CDR1 and CDR2 are SNHLY and FYNNEI. The CDR3 covers 13 residues.

V usage is TRBV28 and J usage is TRBJ1-5, with 8 bases that match TRBD1. Trimming cost V 2 bases and J 2 bases; bases outside gene matches: 2. Germline CDR1 reads MDHEN; CDR2 reads SYDVKM. This CDR3 has 15 residues. CDR3 DNA: TGTGCCAGCAGTTTAGTGGGACAGGGCAATCAGCCCCAGCATTTT. It encodes CASSLVGQGNQPQHF.

The chain employs TRBV2 and TRBJ1-1, with D maybe TRBD1 (6 bases). Germline V gene lookup returns CDR1 SNHLY and CDR2 FYNNEI. The CDR3 has 14 residues. Trimming pared 5 bases from V and 3 bases from J, leaving 13 bases between. CDR3 sequence: CASSTDRWDTEAFF. CDR3 nucleotide sequence: TGTGCCAGCAGTACCGACAGGTGGGACACTGAAGCTTTCTTT.

The chain carries TRBV6-1 and TRBJ1-2, with 7 positions matching TRBD1. V trimming: 2 bases; J trimming: 1 base; junction bases outside the gene matches: 19. The germline V gene has CDR1 MNHNS and CDR2 SASEGT. The CDR3 extends over 20 amino acids. The CDR3 loop is CASSEFSPGQRITFNYGYTF. The CDR3 DNA is TGTGCCAGCAGTGAATTTTCTCCGGGACAGCGAATTACCTTTAACTATGGCTACACCTTC.

The chain combines TRBV28 with TRBJ1-2; 8 bases line up with TRBD1. Germline-derived CDR1 and CDR2 are MDHEN and SYDVKM. The CDR3 is 15 amino acids. Losses at the gene ends were 5 bases for V and 0 bases for J; bases not matched to a gene: 5. CDR3 DNA: TGTGCCAGCAGTCCCAGACAGGGGACTAACTATGGCTACACCTTC. Protein sequence: CASSPRQGTNYGYTF.

This chain connects TRBV27 to TRBJ2-2; 11 bases are a match to TRBD2. Germline V gene data show CDR1 as MNHEY and CDR2 as SMNVEV (reference sequence). The CDR3 has 15 amino acids. J was trimmed by 5 bases and V by 6 bases; bases with no gene match: 5. DNA for the CDR3: TGTGCCAGCAGCCTTAGCGGGGGGGCGACCGGGGAGCTGTTTTTT. Protein product: CASSLSGGATGELFF.

Only one count was recorded for this clone. The rearrangement joins TRBV29-1 to TRBJ1-1; TRBD1 is a possible D gene (6 bases). This CDR3 has 12 residues. Germline CDR1 is SQVTM and CDR2 is ANQGSEA. Trimming removed 6 bases from V and 1 base from J, with 9 bases in between. The CDR3 nucleotides read TGCAGCGTACAGGGATGGAACACTGAAGCTTTCTTT. Translated, it gives CSVQGWNTEAFF.

This clone has a single count. The V and J genes are TRBV4-3 and TRBJ2-3, with TRBD1 matching over 7 bases. J gave up 4 bases and V 1 base, and 11 bases lay outside the gene matches. Germline V CDR1 and CDR2: LGHNA, YSLEER. The CDR3 has 17 amino acids. The CDR3 region is CASSQVIGTDPPDTQYF. The CDR3 nucleotides are TGCGCCAGCAGCCAAGTTATCGGGACAGATCCTCCAGATACGCAGTATTTT.

V usage is TRBV9 and J usage is TRBJ2-2; TRBD2 agrees at 10 bases. The CDR3 is 12 amino acids. Germline values: CDR1 SGDLS, CDR2 YYNGEE. In DNA form, the CDR3 reads TGTGCGAGCGGGGGGGCTGCAGGGGAGCTGTTTTTT. Translating it yields CASGGAAGELFF.

The chain has TRBV5-6 and TRBJ2-3; 9 positions match TRBD1. The J segment lost 6 bases and the V segment lost 4 bases, leaving 9 bases of the junction unmatched. The CDR3 length is 15 residues. In germline, CDR1 is SGHDT, CDR2 YYEEEE. The DNA of the CDR3 is TGTGCCAGCAGCCGCGCCGGGACAGGGTCCGATACGCAGTATTTT. It yields the protein CASSRAGTGSDTQYF.

The chain carries TRBV2 and TRBJ2-5; the match to TRBD2 covers 10 bases. V shed 5 bases and J 4 bases; nucleotides not matched to a gene: 10. This CDR3 is built from 16 residues. Germline V gene data show CDR1 as SNHLY and CDR2 as FYNNEI. The CDR3 bases are TGTGCCAGCAGTAAGGAGCGGGGGGGCCTCAGAGAGACCCAGTACTTC. Its protein is CASSKERGGLRETQYF. The full variable domain, completed using reference TRBV2 and TRBJ2-5, is EPEVTQTPSHQVTQMGQEVILRCVPISNHLYFYWYRQILGQKVEFLVSFYNNEISEKSEIFDDQFSVERPDGSNFTLKIRSTKLEDSAMYFCASSKERGGLRETQYFGPGTRLLVL.